This T cell receptor (beta chain) originates from a study of Graves' ophthalmopathy and Graves' hyperthyroidism. General study findings and limits: A 13-signature model separated ophthalmopathy from stable hyperthyroidism, reaching roughly 85% sensitivity and 80% to 83% specificity cross-validated.

This clonotype came up many times. Its antigen is unknown. CDR3 regions of TCR beta were amplified from RNA transcripts. HTBI-primed first-round RT-PCR preceded second-round multiplex PCR. TCRdb re-derived calls from the multiplex PCR reads in MiXCR, one entry per CDR3 protein. The data show around 600,000 distinct CDR3 sequences, 35% to 45% seen once. Exclusion criteria comprised other autoimmune diseases, uncontrolled infections, pregnancy or lactation in patients. Germline lookup yields CDR1 SGHRS and CDR2 YFSETQ. Trimming pared 2 bases from V and 10 bases from J, leaving 13 bases between. This CDR3 is built from 14 residues.

Sequenced material: peripheral blood. The receptor was isolated from an adult man with Graves' ophthalmopathy. The V call is TRBV5-1, the J call TRBJ1-6, with D perhaps matching TRBD1 (5 bases). The CDR3 sequence: CASSFRGEGSPLHF. The CDR3 DNA is TGCGCCAGCAGCTTCCGGGGCGAAGGGTCACCCCTCCACTTT.